The clone carrying this T cell receptor beta chain has more than one count but fewer than ten. The antigen remains unidentified. The sample has other DNA sequences that encode this CDR3 too. This sample was taken from a study of cytomegalovirus exposure and HLA in healthy donors. CDR3 size: 13 residues. Germline V gene data show CDR1 as SGHRS and CDR2 as YFSETQ. With 4 bases removed from V and 3 bases from J, the gap between germline ends came to 10 bases. Study results and caveats: In a later analysis, TCR beta V- and J-gene trimming showed a link to a missense DCLRE1C variant. The study designated 164 TCR beta chains cytomegalovirus-associated. It was likely that a cluster of highly shared sequence variants was a sequencing artifact.

PCR employed 60 Vbeta and 13 Jbeta primers. Assay: immunoSEQ multiplex PCR; the TCRdb copy retains only in-frame clones and omits some. The table shows approximately 100,000 clones, with more than 65% occurring only once. Material for sequencing was PBMCs. This clonotype was obtained from a boy aged 5 to 17 in good health and CMV-seronegative. V and J are TRBV5-1 and TRBJ2-5; a possible D gene is TRBD1 (5 bases). The CDR3 is CASSHQGEETQYF. The CDR3 nucleotides read TGCGCCAGCAGCCATCAGGGTGAAGAGACCCAGTACTTC.